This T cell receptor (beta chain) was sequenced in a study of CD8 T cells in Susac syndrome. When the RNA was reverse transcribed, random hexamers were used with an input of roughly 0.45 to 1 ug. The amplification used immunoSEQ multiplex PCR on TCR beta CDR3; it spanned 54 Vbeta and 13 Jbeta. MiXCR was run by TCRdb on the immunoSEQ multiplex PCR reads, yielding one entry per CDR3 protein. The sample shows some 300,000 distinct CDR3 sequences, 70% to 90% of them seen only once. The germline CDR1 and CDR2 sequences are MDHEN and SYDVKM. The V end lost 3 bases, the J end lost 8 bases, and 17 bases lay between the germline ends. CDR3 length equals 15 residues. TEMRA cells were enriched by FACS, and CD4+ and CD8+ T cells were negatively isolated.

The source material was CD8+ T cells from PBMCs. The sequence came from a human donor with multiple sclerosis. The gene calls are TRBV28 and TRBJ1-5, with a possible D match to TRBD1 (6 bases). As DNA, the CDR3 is TGTGCCAGCAGTTTCGGGACAAGACTAAATAAGCCCCAGCATTTT. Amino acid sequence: CASSFGTRLNKPQHF.